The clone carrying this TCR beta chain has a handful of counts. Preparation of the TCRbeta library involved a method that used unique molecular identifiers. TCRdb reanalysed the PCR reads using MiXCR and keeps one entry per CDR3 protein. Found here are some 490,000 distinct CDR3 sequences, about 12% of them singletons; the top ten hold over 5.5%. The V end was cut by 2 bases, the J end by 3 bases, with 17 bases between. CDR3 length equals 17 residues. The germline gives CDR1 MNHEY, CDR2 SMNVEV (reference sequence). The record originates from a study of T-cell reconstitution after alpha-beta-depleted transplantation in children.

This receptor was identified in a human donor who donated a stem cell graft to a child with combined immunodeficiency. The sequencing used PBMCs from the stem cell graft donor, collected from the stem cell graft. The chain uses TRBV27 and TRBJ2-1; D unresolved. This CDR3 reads CASSLDTTMGIYNEQFF. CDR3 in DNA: TGTGCCAGCAGTTTAGATACCACCATGGGCATCTACAATGAGCAGTTCTTC.